The sequence of this T cell receptor beta chain was determined in a study of blood T cell repertoires in COVID-19. The CDR3 covers 15 residues. The germline V gene has CDR1 KGHSH and CDR2 LQKENI. The ends lost 6 bases at V and 8 bases at J; junction bases unmatched: 9. Profiling relied on immunoSEQ multiplex PCR, and the TCRdb table lists in-frame clones only, not all of them. The profile covers some 240,000 clones, with roughly 85% appearing a single time and under 8% taken by the ten largest. This chain links TRBV18 with TRBJ1-4; the match to TRBD1 covers 10 bases. The sequencing input was PBMCs or T cells enriched from blood (not recorded which). The sequence was obtained from a woman aged 45-65 years who had been exposed to COVID-19. The CDR3 region is CASSRDRGGEEKLFF. CDR3 sequence (DNA): TGTGCCAGCTCCCGGGACAGGGGTGGTGAAGAAAAACTGTTTTTT.